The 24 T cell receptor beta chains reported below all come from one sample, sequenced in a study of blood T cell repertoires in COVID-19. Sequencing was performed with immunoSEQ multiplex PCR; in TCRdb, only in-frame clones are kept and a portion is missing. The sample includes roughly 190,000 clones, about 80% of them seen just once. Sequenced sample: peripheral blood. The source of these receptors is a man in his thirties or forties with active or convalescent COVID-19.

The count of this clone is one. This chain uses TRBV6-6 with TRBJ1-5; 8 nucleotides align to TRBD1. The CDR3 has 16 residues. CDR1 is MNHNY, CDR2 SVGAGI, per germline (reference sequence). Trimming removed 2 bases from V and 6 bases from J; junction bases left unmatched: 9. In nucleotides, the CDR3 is TGTGCCAGCAGTTACAAGGACAGGGCGGGTCGTCAGCCCCAGCATTTT. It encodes CASSYKDRAGRQPQHF.

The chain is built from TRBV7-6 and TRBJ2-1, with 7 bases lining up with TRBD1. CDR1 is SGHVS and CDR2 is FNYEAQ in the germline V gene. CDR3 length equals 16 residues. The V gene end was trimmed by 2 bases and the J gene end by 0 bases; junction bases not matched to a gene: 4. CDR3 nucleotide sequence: TGTGCCAGCAGCTTAACCTCAGGGGGCTCCTACAATGAGCAGTTCTTC. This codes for CASSLTSGGSYNEQFF.

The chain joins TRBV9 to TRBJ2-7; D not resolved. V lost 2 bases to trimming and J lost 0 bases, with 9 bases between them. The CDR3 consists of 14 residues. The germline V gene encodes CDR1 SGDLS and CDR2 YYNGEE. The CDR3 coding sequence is TGTGCCAGCAGCGTTTCCAAGAGCTCCTACGAGCAGTACTTC. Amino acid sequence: CASSVSKSSYEQYF.

This CDR3 is CASSQSSVYNEQFF. Written as DNA, the CDR3 is TGCGCCAGCAGCCAATCTAGCGTTTACAATGAGCAGTTCTTC. J is TRBJ2-1 and V is TRBV4-1, with D perhaps TRBD2 (6 bases). The V and J ends lost 2 bases and 4 bases respectively, with 9 bases between them. The CDR3 totals 14 residues. Germline CDR1 MGHRA, CDR2 YSYEKL.

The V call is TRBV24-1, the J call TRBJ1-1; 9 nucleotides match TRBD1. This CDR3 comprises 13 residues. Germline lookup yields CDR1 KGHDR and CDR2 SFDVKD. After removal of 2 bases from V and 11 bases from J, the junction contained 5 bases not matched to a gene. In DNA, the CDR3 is TGTGCCACCAGTGATTGGGGACAGGGTGGTGCTTTCTTT. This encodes CATSDWGQGGAFF.

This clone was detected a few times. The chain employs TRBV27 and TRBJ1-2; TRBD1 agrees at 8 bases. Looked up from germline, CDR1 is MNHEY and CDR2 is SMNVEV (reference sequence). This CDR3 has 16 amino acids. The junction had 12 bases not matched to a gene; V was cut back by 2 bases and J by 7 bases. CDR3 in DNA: TGTGCCAGCAGTTTAAGCAATGGCAGGGGGCACGGTGGCTACACCTTC. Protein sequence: CASSLSNGRGHGGYTF.

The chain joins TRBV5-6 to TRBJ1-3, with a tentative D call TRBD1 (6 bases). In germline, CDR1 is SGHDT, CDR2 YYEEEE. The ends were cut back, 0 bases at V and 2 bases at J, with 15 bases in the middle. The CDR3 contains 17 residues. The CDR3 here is CASSLGTGIVPGNTIYF. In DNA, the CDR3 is TGTGCCAGCAGCTTGGGTACAGGGATTGTCCCTGGAAACACCATATATTTT.

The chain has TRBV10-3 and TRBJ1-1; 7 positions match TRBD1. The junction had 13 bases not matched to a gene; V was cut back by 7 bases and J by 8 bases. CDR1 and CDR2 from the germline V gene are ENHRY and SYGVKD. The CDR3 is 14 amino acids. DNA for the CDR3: TGTGCCATCACCGAACCGGGACAGAGTCCCGAAGCTTTCTTT. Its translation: CAITEPGQSPEAFF.

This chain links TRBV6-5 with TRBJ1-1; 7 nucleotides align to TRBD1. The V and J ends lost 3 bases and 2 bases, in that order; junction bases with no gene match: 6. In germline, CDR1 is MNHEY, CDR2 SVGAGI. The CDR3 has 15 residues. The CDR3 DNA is TGTGCCAGCAGTTATAAGGGGGCCCTTAACACTGAAGCTTTCTTT. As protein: CASSYKGALNTEAFF.

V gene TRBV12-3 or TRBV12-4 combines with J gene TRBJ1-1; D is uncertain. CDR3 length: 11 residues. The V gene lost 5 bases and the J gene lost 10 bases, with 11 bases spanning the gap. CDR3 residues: CASSARASAFF. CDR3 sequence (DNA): TGTGCCAGCAGTGCCCGCGCGTCAGCTTTCTTT.

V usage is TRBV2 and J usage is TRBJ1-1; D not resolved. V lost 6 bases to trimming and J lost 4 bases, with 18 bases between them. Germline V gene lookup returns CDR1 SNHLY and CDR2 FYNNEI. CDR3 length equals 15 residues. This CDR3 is CASSESQLTGTEAFF. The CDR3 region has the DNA TGTGCCAGCAGCGAGAGCCAGCTTACGGGCACTGAAGCTTTCTTT.

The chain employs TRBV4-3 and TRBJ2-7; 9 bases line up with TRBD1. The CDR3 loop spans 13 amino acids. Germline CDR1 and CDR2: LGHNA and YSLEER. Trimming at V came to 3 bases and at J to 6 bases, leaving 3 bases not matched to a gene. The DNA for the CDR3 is TGCGCCAGCAGCCAGGAGACAGGGGGCGAGCAGTACTTC. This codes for CASSQETGGEQYF.

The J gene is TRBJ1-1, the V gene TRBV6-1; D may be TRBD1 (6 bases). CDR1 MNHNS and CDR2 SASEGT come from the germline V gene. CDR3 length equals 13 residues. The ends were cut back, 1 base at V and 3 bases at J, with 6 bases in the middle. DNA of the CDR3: TGTGCCAGCAGTGAAGGGGGGCACACTGAAGCTTTCTTT. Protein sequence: CASSEGGHTEAFF.

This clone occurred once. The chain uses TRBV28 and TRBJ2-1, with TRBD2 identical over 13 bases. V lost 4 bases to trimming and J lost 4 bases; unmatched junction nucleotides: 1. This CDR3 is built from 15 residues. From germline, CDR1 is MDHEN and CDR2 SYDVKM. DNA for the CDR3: TGTGCCAGCAGTTGGGGACTAGCGGGGTACAATGAGCAGTTCTTC. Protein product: CASSWGLAGYNEQFF.

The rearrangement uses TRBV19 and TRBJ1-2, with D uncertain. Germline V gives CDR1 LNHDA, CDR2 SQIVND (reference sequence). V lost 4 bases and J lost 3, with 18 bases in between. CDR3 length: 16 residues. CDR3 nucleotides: TGTGCCAGTAGTACGCCCCAGGCGGGCGGGGACTATGGCTACACCTTC. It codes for CASSTPQAGGDYGYTF.

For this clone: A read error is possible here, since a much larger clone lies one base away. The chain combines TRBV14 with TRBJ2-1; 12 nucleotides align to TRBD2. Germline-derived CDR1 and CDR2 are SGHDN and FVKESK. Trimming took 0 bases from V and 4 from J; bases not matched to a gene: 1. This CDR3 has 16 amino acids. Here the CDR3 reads CASSQDLAGGYNEQFF. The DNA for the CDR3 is TGTGCCAGCAGCCAAGATCTAGCGGGAGGGTACAATGAGCAGTTCTTC. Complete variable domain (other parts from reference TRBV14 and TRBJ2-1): EAGVTQFPSHSVIEKGQTVTLRCDPISGHDNLYWYRRVMGKEIKFLLHFVKESKQDESGMPNNRFLAERTGGTYSTLKVQPAELEDSGVYFCASSQDLAGGYNEQFFGPGTRLTVL.

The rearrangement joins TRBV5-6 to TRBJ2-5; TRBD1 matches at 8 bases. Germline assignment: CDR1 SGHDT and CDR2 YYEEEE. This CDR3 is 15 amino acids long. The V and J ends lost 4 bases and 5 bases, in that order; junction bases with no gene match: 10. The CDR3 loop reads CASSRGTGGRETQYF. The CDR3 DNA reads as TGTGCCAGCAGCCGTGGAACAGGGGGACGGGAGACCCAGTACTTC. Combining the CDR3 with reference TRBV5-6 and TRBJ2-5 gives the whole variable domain DAGVTQSPTHLIKTRGQQVTLRCSPKSGHDTVSWYQQALGQGPQFIFQYYEEEERQRGNFPDRFSGHQFPNYSSELNVNALLLGDSALYLCASSRGTGGRETQYFGPGTRLLVL.

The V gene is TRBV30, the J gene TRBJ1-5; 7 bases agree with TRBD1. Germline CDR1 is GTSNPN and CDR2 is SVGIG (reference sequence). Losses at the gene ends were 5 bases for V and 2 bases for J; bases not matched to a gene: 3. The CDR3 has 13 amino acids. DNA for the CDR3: TGTGCCTGGGACAGGGATGGCAATCAGCCCCAGCATTTT. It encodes CAWDRDGNQPQHF.

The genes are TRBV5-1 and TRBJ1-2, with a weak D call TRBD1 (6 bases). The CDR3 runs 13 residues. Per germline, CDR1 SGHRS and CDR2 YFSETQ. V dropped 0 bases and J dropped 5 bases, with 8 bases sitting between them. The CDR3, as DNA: TGCGCCAGCAGCTTGGACCAGGGGTATGGCTACACCTTC. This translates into CASSLDQGYGYTF.

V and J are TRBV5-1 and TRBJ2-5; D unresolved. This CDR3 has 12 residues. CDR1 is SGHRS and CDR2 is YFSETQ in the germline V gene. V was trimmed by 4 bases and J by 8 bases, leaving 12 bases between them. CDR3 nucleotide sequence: TGCGCCAGCAGCGACCAGGTTAGAACCCAGTACTTC. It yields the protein CASSDQVRTQYF.

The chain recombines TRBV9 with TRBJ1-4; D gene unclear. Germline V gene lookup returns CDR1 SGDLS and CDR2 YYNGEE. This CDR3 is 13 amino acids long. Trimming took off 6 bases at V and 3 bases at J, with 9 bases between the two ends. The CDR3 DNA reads TGTGCCAGCAACGCGGCGGCTAATGAAAAACTGTTTTTT. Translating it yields CASNAAANEKLFF.

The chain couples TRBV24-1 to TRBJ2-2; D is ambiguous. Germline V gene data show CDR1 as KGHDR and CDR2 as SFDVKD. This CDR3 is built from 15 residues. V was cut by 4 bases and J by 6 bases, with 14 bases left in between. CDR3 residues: CATSDPTAYAGELFF. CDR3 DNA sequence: TGTGCCACCAGTGACCCCACTGCATACGCCGGGGAGCTGTTTTTT.

CDR3 amino acids: CASSRGGRGRREVIQYF. CDR3 coding DNA: TGTGCCAGCAGCCGAGGCGGCAGGGGGAGACGGGAAGTCATTCAGTACTTC. V gene TRBV7-8 combines with J gene TRBJ2-4; 7 bases align to TRBD1. From germline, CDR1 is SGHVS and CDR2 FQNEAQ. The CDR3 spans 17 residues. V shed 5 bases and J 9 bases; nucleotides not matched to a gene: 19.

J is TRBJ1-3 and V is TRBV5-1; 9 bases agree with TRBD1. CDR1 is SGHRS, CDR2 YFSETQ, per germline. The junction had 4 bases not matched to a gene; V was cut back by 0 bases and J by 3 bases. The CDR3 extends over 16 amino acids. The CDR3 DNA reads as TGCGCCAGCAGCTTGGCCGGGACAGGGTATGGAAACACCATATATTTT. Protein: CASSLAGTGYGNTIYF.